This paragraph reports one TCR beta chain. Assay: immunoSEQ multiplex PCR; the TCRdb copy retains only in-frame clones and omits some. The sample shows 200,000 to 300,000 clones, roughly 80% of them seen only once. The sample comes from a study of blood T cell repertoires in COVID-19. Study context: Sources were T cells, B-cell-depleted T cells, or PBMCs; the material itself was cDNA or gDNA.

V was pared by 5 bases and J by 0 bases, with 9 bases of the junction left unmatched. Germline V gene sequence: CDR1 SGHRS, CDR2 YFSETQ. The CDR3 runs 18 residues. The chain recombines TRBV5-1 with TRBJ2-3; 13 positions match TRBD2. This TCR was recovered from a woman aged 55 to 70 with active or convalescent COVID-19. Material for sequencing was peripheral blood. CDR3 sequence: CASSQRLAGGTSTDTQYF. In nucleotides, the CDR3 is TGCGCCAGCAGTCAACGACTAGCGGGGGGCACTAGCACAGATACGCAGTATTTT. Supplemented by reference TRBV5-1 and TRBJ2-3, the full variable domain reads KAGVTQTPRYLIKTRGQQVTLSCSPISGHRSVSWYQQTPGQGLQFLFEYFSETQRNKGNFPGRFSGRQFSNSRSEMNVSTLELGDSALYLCASSQRLAGGTSTDTQYFGPGTRLTVL.